Below, 18 T cell receptor beta chains from the same sample are listed, as sequenced in a study of shared clonotypes between healthy human individuals. Profiling relied on immunoSEQ multiplex PCR, and the TCRdb table lists in-frame clones only, not all of them. The sample has 1,400,000 or so clones; approximately 98.5% are singletons. The sequencing input was naive CD4+ T cells sorted from blood. Subset: CD45RA+ positively selected. The receptors were gathered from a man aged 30 to 45 in good health.

This chain joins TRBV11-2 and TRBJ2-3; 7 bases agree with TRBD1. This CDR3 has 17 amino acids. V shed 1 base, J shed 0 bases, and the junction held 7 bases outside the gene matches. Germline V gene data show CDR1 as SGHAT and CDR2 as FQNNGV. The CDR3 DNA is TGTGCCAGCAGCTTAGGACAGGGACGATCGAGCACAGATACGCAGTATTTT. Amino acid sequence: CASSLGQGRSSTDTQYF.

The chain is built from TRBV9 and TRBJ2-2, with 8 bases identical to TRBD2. The germline CDR1 and CDR2 sequences are SGDLS and YYNGEE. Trimming at V came to 4 bases and at J to 7 bases, leaving 12 bases not matched to a gene. CDR3 length: 16 residues. CDR3 loop: CASSSLRAGGSGELFF. The CDR3 DNA sequence: TGTGCCAGCAGCTCCCTCCGGGCGGGAGGAAGCGGGGAGCTGTTTTTT. Full variable domain (rest looked up from reference TRBV9 and TRBJ2-2): DSGVTQTPKHLITATGQRVTLRCSPRSGDLSVYWYQQSLDQGLQFLIQYYNGEERAKGNILERFSAQQFPDLHSELNLSSLELGDSALYFCASSSLRAGGSGELFFGEGSRLTVL.

This clone was seen just once. This rearrangement joins TRBV6-5 to TRBJ2-7; either TRBD1 or TRBD2 may supply D (5 bases each). Germline assignment: CDR1 MNHEY and CDR2 SVGAGI. Trimming shortened V by 6 bases and J by 2 bases, and 17 bases separated the two germline ends. The length of the CDR3 is 15 residues. The CDR3 spells CASSSRPGAPYEQYF. CDR3 nucleotide sequence: TGTGCCAGCAGCAGCCGGCCCGGGGCACCCTACGAGCAGTACTTC.

This rearrangement joins TRBV2 to TRBJ1-3; TRBD1 matches 9 bases. Germline CDR1 reads SNHLY; CDR2 reads FYNNEI. The CDR3 has 19 residues. The trim removed 7 bases at V and 0 bases at J, leaving 16 bases unmatched. CDR3 in DNA: TGTGCCAGCACCTATTTCCGGGGGACAGGGTATATCTCTGGAAACACCATATATTTT. It is translated as CASTYFRGTGYISGNTIYF.

This clone was seen a single time. The rearrangement joins TRBV5-8 to TRBJ1-5, with 7 nucleotides matching TRBD1. This CDR3 has 13 amino acids. V dropped 6 bases and J dropped 16; count of bases not matched to a gene: 16. In germline, CDR1 is SGHTS, CDR2 YDEGEE. The CDR3, as DNA: TGTGCCAGCACCTCGGCGAGACAGGGCCCCAATCATTTT. Translating gives CASTSARQGPNHF.

This chain connects TRBV27 to TRBJ2-5; D is uncertain. The V gene lost 3 bases and the J gene lost 2 bases, with 10 bases spanning the gap. CDR1 is MNHEY, CDR2 SMNVEV, per germline (reference sequence). This CDR3 contains 14 residues. The CDR3 DNA reads TGTGCCAGCAGTTTCCAGAGGTCGCAAGAGACCCAGTACTTC. It codes for CASSFQRSQETQYF.

The chain joins TRBV5-1 to TRBJ2-6, with D unclear. Germline lookup yields CDR1 SGHRS and CDR2 YFSETQ. There are 15 residues in the CDR3. The ends were cut back, 0 bases at V and 2 bases at J, with 6 bases in the middle. DNA of the CDR3: TGCGCCAGCAGCTTGGAGTGGCCTGGGGCCAACGTCCTGACTTTC. Amino acid sequence: CASSLEWPGANVLTF.

The J gene is TRBJ2-5, the V gene TRBV6-5; 7 nucleotides match TRBD1. The CDR3 has 12 residues. Germline CDR1 MNHEY, CDR2 SVGAGI. V dropped 6 bases and J dropped 5; count of bases not matched to a gene: 3. The CDR3 loop is CASRQGMETQYF. The CDR3 nucleotides are TGTGCCAGCAGACAGGGGATGGAGACCCAGTACTTC.

The chain is built from TRBV5-5 and TRBJ1-5; D remains unclear. The CDR3 sequence is 15 residues long. Germline V gene data show CDR1 as SGHKS and CDR2 as YYEKEE (reference sequence). Trimming shortened V by 5 bases and J by 2 bases, and 14 bases separated the two germline ends. CDR3 protein: CASSDGSWGNQPQHF. The CDR3 region has the DNA TGTGCCAGCAGTGACGGGTCATGGGGCAATCAGCCCCAGCATTTT.

V usage is TRBV9 and J usage is TRBJ2-3; D is unresolved. This CDR3 has 12 amino acids. Germline V CDR1 and CDR2: SGDLS, YYNGEE. V lost 4 bases and J lost 11, with 14 bases in between. CDR3 amino acids: CASSSSGSRQYF. The CDR3, as DNA: TGTGCCAGCAGCTCCTCCGGTTCTAGGCAGTATTTT.

This clone has only one observation. The V gene is TRBV11-2, the J gene TRBJ1-1, with 9 bases fitting TRBD1. J was trimmed by 5 bases and V by 4 bases; bases with no gene match: 8. From germline, CDR1 is SGHAT and CDR2 FQNNGV. This CDR3 is built from 15 residues. For the CDR3, the DNA is TGTGCCAGCAGCTCCCGACAGGGGGTGTGGACTGAAGCTTTCTTT. Translating gives CASSSRQGVWTEAFF.

The chain couples TRBV18 to TRBJ2-7; 12 bases match TRBD1. Germline CDR1 is KGHSH and CDR2 is LQKENI. Trimming took 3 bases from V and 6 from J; bases not matched to a gene: 6. This CDR3 is built from 15 residues. For the CDR3, the DNA is TGTGCCAGCTCACCCCTGGGACAGGGGGCTGTCGAGCAGTACTTC. This gives the protein CASSPLGQGAVEQYF.

For this clone: Its ends do not fully match the called genes, so a read error is possible. This rearrangement joins TRBV10-2 to TRBJ2-7, with a weak D call TRBD2 (5 bases). There are 11 residues in the CDR3. Germline V gene lookup returns CDR1 WSHSY and CDR2 SAAADI. The CDR3 DNA reads TGCGCCAGCAGTGATGGCTCGAAGAGGGACTTC. It translates to CASSDGSKRDF.

This clone was observed once. The V call is TRBV5-1, the J call TRBJ2-3, with 11 bases lining up with TRBD2. The CDR3 runs 16 residues. The J segment lost 3 bases and the V segment lost 4 bases, leaving 7 bases of the junction unmatched. Germline V gene sequence: CDR1 SGHRS, CDR2 YFSETQ. The CDR3 sequence is CASSTTSGSGTDTQYF. CDR3 bases: TGCGCCAGCAGCACCACTAGCGGGAGTGGGACAGATACGCAGTATTTT.

As for this clone: The same CDR3 can be traced to other DNA sequences in this sample. J is TRBJ2-7 and V is TRBV7-2; 9 nucleotides agree with TRBD2. CDR1 is SGHTA and CDR2 is FQGNSA in the germline V gene. After removal of 1 base from V and 3 bases from J, the junction contained 4 bases not matched to a gene. There are 15 residues in the CDR3. CDR3 nucleotide sequence: TGTGCCAGCAGCTTAGAAATTAGCGGGAGCTACGAGCAGTACTTC. Amino acids: CASSLEISGSYEQYF.

The V gene is TRBV11-2, the J gene TRBJ2-7; possible D gene TRBD2, 5 bases. Germline V CDR1 and CDR2: SGHAT, FQNNGV. The CDR3 consists of 13 residues. The ends were cut back, 4 bases at V and 7 bases at J, with 14 bases in the middle. The CDR3 DNA is TGTGCCAGCAGCTCCTCCTCTAGCTCAGAGCAGTACTTC. This codes for CASSSSSSSEQYF.

This sequence joins TRBV6-1 and TRBJ2-6; D is ambiguous. CDR3 length equals 15 residues. V was cut by 0 bases and J by 4 bases, with 7 bases left in between. The germline V gene encodes CDR1 MNHNS and CDR2 SASEGT. CDR3 nucleotides: TGTGCCAGCAGTGAAGCTGGCAGGGGGGCCAACGTCCTGACTTTC. This gives the protein CASSEAGRGANVLTF.

This chain joins TRBV6-1 and TRBJ2-1; TRBD2 matches at 8 bases. CDR3 length: 15 residues. V lost 6 bases to trimming and J lost 7 bases; unmatched junction nucleotides: 11. Per germline, CDR1 MNHNS and CDR2 SASEGT. The CDR3 sequence: CASRGLAGWGNEQFF. For the CDR3, the DNA is TGTGCCAGCAGGGGATTAGCGGGATGGGGGAATGAGCAGTTCTTC.